This T cell receptor (beta chain) was sequenced in a study of tumor and adjacent non-tumor tissue in lung cancer. Study information: The cohort had 12 adenocarcinoma, a couple of squamous cell and 1 small cell patients. General study results and limits: Significantly higher TCR diversity was found in tumor than normal lung.

RNA was extracted from bulk tissue without any cell sorting. Distant lung tissue was collected more than 3 cm away from the tumor edge. TCRbeta libraries were built with three rounds of nested PCR, modified from ARM-PCR. TCRdb itself ran the multiplex PCR reads through MiXCR, one entry per CDR3 protein. The sample consists of 110,000 or so distinct CDR3 sequences, roughly three fifths of them appearing once. The length of the CDR3 is 17 residues. V trimming: 2 bases; J trimming: 0 bases; junction bases outside the gene matches: 3. CDR1 and CDR2 from the germline V gene are MNHEY and SVGAGI. This clonotype occurred many times. The antigen remains undetermined.

The sequence came from a man aged 60 to 69 with non-small cell lung cancer. Sample: distant non-tumor lung tissue. V is TRBV6-5 and J is TRBJ2-6; 8 nucleotides line up with TRBD1. CDR3 sequence (DNA): TGTGCCAGCAGTTACGGGACAGGCTCCTCTGGGGCCAACGTCCTGACTTTC. Protein product: CASSYGTGSSGANVLTF.